The clone carrying this T cell receptor (beta chain) was recorded a few times. Antigen unknown. Researchers attached unique molecular identifiers to individual cDNA molecules. TCRdb independently ran MiXCR on the 5' RACE reads; one entry per CDR3 protein. The table records about 64,000 distinct CDR3 sequences, more than 15% of them present only once. This entry comes from a study of early T cells in non-severe SARS-CoV-2 infection. Study-wide background: Unpaired chains resulted from sequencing bulk RNA of unsorted whole blood. General study results and limits: Sequences matched to VDJdb favored anti-spike CD8 responses, while private and CD4 specificities were missed.

The CDR3 loop spans 16 amino acids. Trimming stripped 7 bases from V and 3 bases from J, with 19 bases between. The germline CDR1 and CDR2 sequences are SEHNR and FQNEAQ (reference sequence). The sequencing here drew on whole blood, taken at baseline. This receptor was identified in an adult who was a healthcare worker with PCR-confirmed SARS-CoV-2 infection or an uninfected control (not recorded which). This rearrangement joins TRBV7-9 to TRBJ1-3; possibly TRBD1 for D (5 bases). Written as DNA, the CDR3 is TGTGCCAGCATCCCCCCGGGGGGTGAAGGTGGAAACACCATATATTTT. This encodes CASIPPGGEGGNTIYF.